This T cell receptor (beta chain) was identified during a study of T cell changes during pregnancy in multiple sclerosis. Looked up from germline, CDR1 is SGHNT and CDR2 is YYREEE (reference sequence). CDR3 length equals 12 residues. Trimming stripped 5 bases from V and 4 bases from J, with 9 bases between. Using immunoSEQ multiplex PCR, the repertoire was profiled, and TCRdb retains in-frame clones only, with some absent. The sample has around 59,000 clones, 93% seen once. V usage is TRBV5-4 and J usage is TRBJ1-1; no reliable D call. The sample in question was CD8+ T cells from peripheral blood mononuclear cells, obtained in the second trimester of pregnancy. This TCR derives from a female donor with multiple sclerosis, enrolled in a pregnancy study. CDR3 protein: CASRSGGTEAFF. CDR3 in DNA: TGTGCCAGCAGGTCAGGAGGCACTGAAGCTTTCTTT.